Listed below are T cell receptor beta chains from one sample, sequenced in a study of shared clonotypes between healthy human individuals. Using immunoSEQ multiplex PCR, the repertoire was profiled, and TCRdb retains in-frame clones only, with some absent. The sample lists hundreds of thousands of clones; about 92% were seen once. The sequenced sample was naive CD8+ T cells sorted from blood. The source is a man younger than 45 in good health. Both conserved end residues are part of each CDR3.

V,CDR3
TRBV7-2,CASSLLSGSTDTQYF
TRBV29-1,CSVESGPSETYEQYF
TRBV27,CASRPIAGTTYEQYF
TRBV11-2,CASSLDHWGGELQETQYF
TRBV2,CASPIGPVRGRANEQFF
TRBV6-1,CASSESRDDRWDQETQYF
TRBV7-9,CASSSHPTGHAEAFF
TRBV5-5,CASSLEADYGYTF
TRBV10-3,CAISPRAGTSGSGEQFF
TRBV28,CASSKPGLQPQHF
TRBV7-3,CASSPWELAGGGNEQFF
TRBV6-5,CATKGGSSYEQYF
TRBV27,CASSTGTSGNNEQFF
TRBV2,CASSLQGLSYEQYF
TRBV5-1,CASSLQGGTEAFF
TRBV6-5,CASSYSLGGSYNEQFF
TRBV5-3,CARSLPWDRGYEQFF
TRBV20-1,CSARDLNEQFF
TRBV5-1,CASSLGWGADYEQYF
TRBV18,CASSPPSGDEEKLFF
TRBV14,CASSPPWVSGRTYNEQFF
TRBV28,CASSRGTLGYTF
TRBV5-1,CASSVGTADNTGELFF
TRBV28,CASRDSSYVEQYF
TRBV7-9,CASSLLAGGYEQYF
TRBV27,CASSLGTGWDEQFF
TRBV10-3,CAISERRTSGTYEQYF
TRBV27,CASSLWASGRGEQYF
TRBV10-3,CAISGQAYEQYF
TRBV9,CASSVPRQSEDTGELFF
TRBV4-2,CASSPLGEGYNEQFF
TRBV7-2,CASSPYGLAGGRTDTQYF
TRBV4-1,CASSQETSGSSYNEQFF
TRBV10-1,CASSESGRGARTDTQYF
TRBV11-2,CASSLGGTGANEKLFF
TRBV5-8,CASSLVRGPYEQYF
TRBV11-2,CASSLRATSPYNEQFF
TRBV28,CASSLHPGGGQPQHF
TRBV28,CASSLGGGIDEQYF
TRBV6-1,CASWGTSGRTDTQYF
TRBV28,CASRNGELFF
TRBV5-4,CASSSLAGETGELFF
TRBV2,CASEFSVHGYTF
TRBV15,CATSRDRDRGNDEQYF
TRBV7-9,CASSLSGSGGYEQYF
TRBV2,CASSVAGTSYEQYF
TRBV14,CASSRRGPDREGENEQFF
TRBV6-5,CASSYYIAGVETQYF
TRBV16,CASSQSSGNYNEQFF
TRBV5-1,CASSQHGGKATNEKLFF
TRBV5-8,CASSSSLDRLLGNTIYF
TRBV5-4,CASREGQGITF
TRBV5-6,CASSAGQGIDYGYTF
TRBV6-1,CASSALTDTQYF